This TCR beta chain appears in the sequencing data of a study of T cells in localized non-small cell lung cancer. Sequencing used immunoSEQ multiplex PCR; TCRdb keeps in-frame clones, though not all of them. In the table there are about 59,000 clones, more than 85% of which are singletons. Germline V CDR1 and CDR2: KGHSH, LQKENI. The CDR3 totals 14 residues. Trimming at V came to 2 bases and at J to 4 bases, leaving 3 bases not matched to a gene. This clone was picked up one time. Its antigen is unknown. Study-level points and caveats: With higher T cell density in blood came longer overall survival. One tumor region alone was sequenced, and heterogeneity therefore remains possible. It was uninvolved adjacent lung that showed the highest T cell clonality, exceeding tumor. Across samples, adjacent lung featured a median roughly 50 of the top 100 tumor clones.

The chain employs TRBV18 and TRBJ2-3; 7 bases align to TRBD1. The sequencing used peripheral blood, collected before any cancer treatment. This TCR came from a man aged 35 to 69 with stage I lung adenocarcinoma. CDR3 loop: CASSPLTGPDTQYF. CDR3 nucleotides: TGTGCCAGCTCACCATTGACAGGGCCAGATACGCAGTATTTT.